Listed below are T cell receptor beta chains from one sample, sequenced in a study of radiotherapy plus CTLA-4 blockade in lung cancer. Method: immunoSEQ multiplex PCR; TCRdb's copy keeps in-frame clones and lacks some. Counted here are around 82,000 clones, 84% occurring once; the ten biggest clones make up approximately 0.77%. Source: peripheral blood, taken from a patient treated with radiotherapy plus ipilimumab. Receptors originate from a human donor with non-small cell lung cancer who had stable disease on radiotherapy plus ipilimumab. Each CDR3 is given with its conserved first and last residue. A D gene is named only where the DNA matches it firmly. Size is stated for part of the rows, as once, few or many counts, or as a class when the clone is expanded.

j_call clone_size v_call d_call cdr3_aa cdr3_nt
TRBJ2-1 . TRBV7-2 TRBD1 CASSLGQAGNEQFF TGTGCCAGCAGCTTGGGACAGGCGGGCAATGAGCAGTTCTTC
TRBJ2-3 . TRBV27 . CASRRAGQGTDTQYF TGTGCCAGCAGGCGAGCGGGGCAGGGGACAGATACGCAGTATTTT
TRBJ2-7 . TRBV5-6 TRBD1 CASSFTNRGDEQYF TGTGCCAGCAGCTTCACGAACAGGGGGGACGAGCAGTACTTC
TRBJ2-7 few TRBV10-1 . CASSQGFEQYF TGCGCCAGCAGTCAGGGTTTCGAGCAGTACTTC
TRBJ1-1 . TRBV6-4 TRBD1 CASSVTGGSTEAFF TGTGCCAGCAGTGTTACAGGGGGCTCAACTGAAGCTTTCTTT
TRBJ2-6 few TRBV7-3 . CASSVQGNPGANVLTF TGTGCCAGCAGCGTGCAGGGAAACCCTGGGGCCAACGTCCTGACTTTC
TRBJ2-3 . TRBV6-4 . CASSDSRGGDTQYF TGTGCCAGCAGTGACTCTAGGGGAGGAGATACGCAGTATTTT
TRBJ1-2 . TRBV25-1 . CASTDISYGYTF TGTGCCAGCACCGACATTTCTTATGGCTACACCTTC
TRBJ2-3 . TRBV10-2 TRBD2 CASSGPLRSGITDTQYF TGCGCCAGCAGTGGCCCTCTACGGAGCGGGATAACAGATACGCAGTATTTT
TRBJ2-2 few TRBV9 TRBD2 CASSVRVAGSNTGELFF TGTGCCAGCAGCGTACGAGTAGCGGGGTCGAACACCGGGGAGCTGTTTTTT
TRBJ1-2 . TRBV7-8 . CASSLGSAGEGYGYTF TGTGCCAGCAGCTTAGGATCGGCTGGGGAAGGCTATGGCTACACCTTC
TRBJ2-7 once TRBV28 TRBD1 CASSSPGTGGSYEQYF TGTGCCAGCAGTTCTCCCGGGACAGGGGGCTCATACGAGCAGTACTTC
TRBJ1-5 . TRBV6-6 TRBD1 CASSSGQGRSNQPQHF TGTGCCAGCAGTTCGGGACAGGGTCGGAGCAATCAGCCCCAGCATTTT
TRBJ1-5 . TRBV7-8 TRBD1 CASSSPQGTPPGGRPQHF TGTGCCAGCAGCTCCCCACAGGGGACTCCTCCCGGGGGACGGCCCCAGCATTTT
TRBJ1-2 . TRBV29-1 TRBD1 CSVHTGVDYGYTF TGCAGCGTACATACAGGGGTCGACTATGGCTACACCTTC
TRBJ2-3 . TRBV11-2 TRBD2 CASSPGGWTDTQYF TGTGCCAGCAGCCCGGGGGGGTGGACAGATACGCAGTATTTT
TRBJ1-1 . TRBV10-3 . CAIRKESQGAEGTEAFF TGTGCCATCAGGAAAGAATCCCAGGGCGCGGAGGGCACTGAAGCTTTCTTT
TRBJ2-7 few TRBV28 TRBD1 CASETGDARGYEQYF TGTGCCAGCGAAACAGGGGACGCCCGGGGATACGAGCAGTACTTC
TRBJ2-7 . TRBV29-1 TRBD1 CSVGAGGEQYF TGCAGCGTTGGGGCAGGGGGCGAGCAGTACTTC
TRBJ2-5 . TRBV29-1 . CSVLRSLQETQYF TGCAGCGTCCTCCGGAGTCTCCAAGAGACCCAGTACTTC
TRBJ1-1 . TRBV7-9 . CATLRGGEKTEAFF TGTGCCACCTTGCGGGGGGGCGAGAAGACTGAAGCTTTCTTT
TRBJ2-1 . TRBV27 TRBD2 CASRKLAGGRYNEQFF TGTGCCAGCAGAAAACTAGCGGGGGGTCGTTACAATGAGCAGTTCTTC
TRBJ2-3 once TRBV28 TRBD2 CATPLAGDKDTQYF TGTGCCACCCCCCTAGCGGGAGATAAAGATACGCAGTATTTT
TRBJ2-6 . TRBV28 . CASSFYDGANVLTF TGTGCCAGCAGTTTCTACGATGGGGCCAACGTCCTGACTTTC
TRBJ2-1 . TRBV18 TRBD1 CASSPQGQGYNEQFF TGTGCCAGCTCACCGCAGGGACAGGGCTACAATGAGCAGTTCTTC
TRBJ2-1 . TRBV5-6 . CASSLGPGSEQFF TGTGCCAGCAGCTTGGGGCCGGGGAGTGAGCAGTTCTTC
TRBJ1-5 . TRBV6-5 TRBD1 CASSEQGGNQPQHF TGTGCCAGCAGTGAGCAGGGGGGCAATCAGCCCCAGCATTTT
TRBJ1-1 . TRBV5-4 TRBD1 CASRSRQGDTEAFF TGTGCCAGCAGATCCCGACAGGGGGACACTGAAGCTTTCTTT
TRBJ2-7 few TRBV4-1 . CASSQDPGGYSYEQYF TGCGCCAGCAGCCAAGATCCCGGGGGCTACTCCTACGAGCAGTACTTC
TRBJ2-1 few TRBV7-2 . CASSPRDFHNEQFF TGTGCCAGCAGCCCCCGGGACTTCCACAATGAGCAGTTCTTC
TRBJ2-2 . TRBV6-6 . CASSPRGTGELFF TGTGCCAGCAGCCCCAGGGGAACCGGGGAGCTGTTTTTT
TRBJ2-5 . TRBV6-1 . CASTERLQGWRETQYF TGTGCCAGCACTGAACGTCTCCAGGGGTGGAGAGAGACCCAGTACTTC
TRBJ2-7 . TRBV7-2 TRBD2 CASSLVGTSGMSSYEQYF TGTGCCAGCAGCTTAGTTGGGACTAGCGGGATGAGCTCCTACGAGCAGTACTTC
TRBJ2-3 . TRBV28 . CASSTGDPLDTSTDTQYF TGTGCCAGCAGTACCGGGGACCCTCTCGACACTAGCACAGATACGCAGTATTTT
TRBJ2-4 few TRBV5-1 . CASSSGPGGAKNIQYF TGCGCCAGCAGCTCAGGACCCGGTGGGGCCAAAAACATTCAGTACTTC
TRBJ2-3 . TRBV28 TRBD2 CASRTSGASTDTQYF TGTGCCAGCAGGACTAGCGGGGCTAGCACAGATACGCAGTATTTT
TRBJ2-3 . TRBV5-4 TRBD2 CASSRSSGGAQDTQYF TGTGCCAGCAGCCGCTCCAGCGGGGGGGCCCAAGATACGCAGTATTTT
TRBJ1-1 . TRBV11-2 TRBD1 CASSLWTGPTEAFF TGTGCCAGCAGCTTATGGACAGGGCCCACTGAAGCTTTCTTT
TRBJ2-1 once TRBV7-3 TRBD2 CASSLNPGTSGRAVNEQFF TGTGCCAGCAGCTTAAACCCCGGGACTAGCGGGAGGGCCGTGAATGAGCAGTTCTTC
TRBJ1-6 . TRBV27 . CASSTYRGGRVSPLHF TGTGCCAGCAGTACCTACCGTGGAGGGCGAGTTTCACCCCTCCACTTT
TRBJ1-1 . TRBV5-1 . CASSLVAGVNTEAFF TGCGCCAGCAGCTTGGTGGCAGGGGTGAACACTGAAGCTTTCTTT
TRBJ2-6 few TRBV9 . CASSRGGGGSGANVLTF TGTGCCAGCAGCAGGGGGGGTGGCGGCTCTGGGGCCAACGTCCTGACTTTC
TRBJ2-7 . TRBV5-6 . CASSLGMSYEQYF TGTGCCAGCAGCTTGGGCATGTCCTACGAGCAGTACTTC
TRBJ2-7 . TRBV30 . CAWSVGLEYEQYF TGTGCCTGGAGTGTAGGGCTAGAATACGAGCAGTACTTC
TRBJ2-1 . TRBV6-5 TRBD2 CASSYGTRSEQFF TGTGCCAGCAGTTACGGGACTAGAAGTGAGCAGTTCTTC
TRBJ1-1 . TRBV19 . CASSIDGWTEAFF TGTGCCAGTAGTATAGACGGCTGGACTGAAGCTTTCTTT
TRBJ1-5 . TRBV19 TRBD1 CASSIYRGRGNQPQHF TGTGCCAGTAGTATTTACAGGGGGCGAGGCAATCAGCCCCAGCATTTT
TRBJ2-7 . TRBV19 . CASRWKGEQYF TGTGCCAGTAGATGGAAGGGGGAGCAGTACTTC
TRBJ2-1 . TRBV9 . CASSGENRDEQFF TGTGCCAGCAGCGGGGAGAACCGGGATGAGCAGTTCTTC
TRBJ2-1 . TRBV28 TRBD2 CASSLPSGRGNNEQFF TGTGCCAGCAGTTTACCGAGCGGGAGGGGAAACAATGAGCAGTTCTTC
TRBJ2-1 once TRBV5-1 . CASSAAGNSYNEQFF TGCGCCAGCAGCGCAGCGGGTAACTCCTACAATGAGCAGTTCTTC
TRBJ1-2 once TRBV7-2 TRBD1 CASSPTTGGLGYGYTF TGTGCCAGCAGCCCAACTACAGGGGGCCTCGGCTATGGCTACACCTTC
TRBJ2-2 . TRBV19 . CASGGLPLPNTGELFF TGTGCCTCAGGCGGACTCCCTTTGCCGAACACCGGGGAGCTGTTTTTT
TRBJ2-5 . TRBV25-1 . CASSESRRVQETQYF TGTGCCAGCAGTGAATCCCGGCGGGTCCAAGAGACCCAGTACTTC
TRBJ1-5 few TRBV13 TRBD1 CASSYSKQGGNQPQHF TGTGCCAGCAGCTACTCCAAACAGGGGGGCAATCAGCCCCAGCATTTT